The rows below give T cell receptor beta chains drawn from one sample of a study of cytomegalovirus exposure and HLA in healthy donors. Some clones are missing from TCRdb's copy, which holds only in-frame ones; the method was immunoSEQ multiplex PCR. The sample totals some 84,000 clones; its top ten clones hold 0.58%. The sequenced sample was PBMCs. The receptor source for this set is a man aged 45-60 years in good health and CMV-seronegative. Both conserved end residues are part of each CDR3. The order of the fields is V gene, J gene, D gene, CDR3 DNA, CDR3 protein. The D gene is left open where the match is weak.

>TRBV7-3|TRBJ1-1|NA
TGTGCCAGTCGGGACTCCGAGTTTGGTGAAGCTTTCTTT
CASRDSEFGEAFF
>TRBV5-1|TRBJ1-1|NA
TGCGCCAGCCACGTTGGAGAGAACACTGAAGCTTTCTTT
CASHVGENTEAFF
>TRBV9|TRBJ2-5|TRBD1
TGTGCCAGCAGCGTAGGGGTAGGGGGCGCGATGGAGACCCAGTACTTC
CASSVGVGGAMETQYF
>TRBV7-9|TRBJ1-4|NA
TGTGCCAGCAGCTTATGGGGCAGGAGTAATGAAAAACTGTTTTTT
CASSLWGRSNEKLFF
>TRBV29-1|TRBJ1-3|NA
TGCAGCGTTGGTTCAGGGGTCTCTGGAAACACCATATATTTT
CSVGSGVSGNTIYF
>TRBV7-9|TRBJ2-7|TRBD1
TGTGCCAGCAGCGGTCCCGGGACAGGGCTCGAGCAGTACTTC
CASSGPGTGLEQYF
>TRBV7-2|TRBJ2-7|NA
TGTGCCAGCACCCCGAAGGGGGGGAGCTCCTACGAGCAGTACTTC
CASTPKGGSSYEQYF
>TRBV4-1|TRBJ2-1|TRBD2
TGCGCCAGCAGCCCAGCCGGGGGGGCCCTCAATGAGCAGTTCTTC
CASSPAGGALNEQFF
>TRBV5-5|TRBJ2-7|NA
TGTGCCAGCAGCTTGGCCAGGGCAGGGTACGAGCAGTACTTC
CASSLARAGYEQYF
>TRBV4-2|TRBJ2-1|TRBD2
TGTGCCAGCAGCCAAGATGCTGGCGGGGGGTTTAGAGATGAGCAGTTCTTC
CASSQDAGGGFRDEQFF
>TRBV7-9|TRBJ2-7|TRBD1
TGTGCCAGCAGCTTAGCCATTGGGACAGGGGGTGGATACGAGCAGTACTTC
CASSLAIGTGGGYEQYF
>TRBV9|TRBJ1-5|NA
TGTGCCAGCAGCGTAGGCGTATCTAGCAATCAGCCCCAGCATTTT
CASSVGVSSNQPQHF
>TRBV5-1|TRBJ1-3|NA
TGCGCCAGCAGCTTCGGAGGACCGGGATTCTCTGGAAACACCATATATTTT
CASSFGGPGFSGNTIYF
>TRBV6-1|TRBJ1-1|NA
TGTGCCAGCAGTTATGGAGGTAGAAACACTGAAGCTTTCTTT
CASSYGGRNTEAFF
>TRBV9|TRBJ1-5|NA
TGTGCCAGCAGCCCAGGGGATGTGTTCAATCAGCCCCAGCATTTT
CASSPGDVFNQPQHF
>TRBV7-9|TRBJ1-2|TRBD1
TGTGCCAGCAGCATCGGGACAGGGGGCGATGGCTACACCTTC
CASSIGTGGDGYTF
>TRBV6-5|TRBJ1-1|TRBD1
TGTGCCAGCCAGGGGGTGGGCACTGAAGCTTTCTTT
CASQGVGTEAFF
>TRBV28|TRBJ1-2|NA
TGTGCCAGCAGTATCAGCCCGCTCGGGGCTAACTATGGCTACACCTTC
CASSISPLGANYGYTF
>TRBV28|TRBJ1-2|NA
TGTGCCAGCAGTGGGGGGGGCAGAGCTAACTATGGCTACACCTTC
CASSGGGRANYGYTF
>TRBV6-1|TRBJ2-1|NA
TGTGCCAGCAGTGAGCAGGGGCGGACCTACAATGAGCAGTTCTTC
CASSEQGRTYNEQFF
>TRBV7-2|TRBJ2-7|NA
TGTGCCAGCAGCTTAGTTCAGGGCTCCTACGAGCAGTACTTC
CASSLVQGSYEQYF
>TRBV6-6|TRBJ1-1|NA
TGTGCCAGCAGTCCTACGGGGGACGGCAGTGAAGCTTTCTTT
CASSPTGDGSEAFF
>TRBV5-6|TRBJ2-2|NA
TGTGCCAGCAGTTCATACTGGGGAGGCCACACCGGGGAGCTGTTTTTT
CASSSYWGGHTGELFF
>TRBV18|TRBJ1-1|TRBD1
TGTGCCGGAAGACAGGGCGGGAACACTGAAGCTTTCTTT
CAGRQGGNTEAFF
>TRBV6-5|TRBJ2-7|NA
TGTGCCAGCAGTTACGATGACAGTCTATACGAGCAGTACTTC
CASSYDDSLYEQYF
>TRBV6-1|TRBJ2-2|TRBD1
TGTGCCAGCAGTGTCCGGACAGGGCAAACCGGGGAGCTGTTTTTT
CASSVRTGQTGELFF
>TRBV9|TRBJ1-1|NA
TGTGCCAGCAGCGTAGAAGGGGGAAGTAACACTGAAGCTTTCTTT
CASSVEGGSNTEAFF
>TRBV5-1|TRBJ1-2|TRBD1
TGCGCCAGCAGCCTGGGGTCGGGACAGGGAACCTATGGCTACACCTTC
CASSLGSGQGTYGYTF
>TRBV2|TRBJ2-1|TRBD2
TGTGCCAGCAGGGTTCCCAGCGGGGTCTCCGACAATGAGCAGTTCTTC
CASRVPSGVSDNEQFF
>TRBV11-2|TRBJ2-1|NA
TGTGCCAGCAGCAGAGACTCAGCCGCCTACAATGAGCAGTTCTTC
CASSRDSAAYNEQFF
>TRBV6-5|TRBJ1-2|NA
TGTGCCAGCAGTTCTACAGCTTCTAACTATGGCTACACCTTC
CASSSTASNYGYTF
>TRBV27|TRBJ2-7|NA
TGTGCCAGCAGTTTATTTGTCGGGCAGGGGCAGTACTTC
CASSLFVGQGQYF
>TRBV9|TRBJ2-2|NA
TGTGCCAGCAGCGCCAGACAGGTGCCCGGGGAGCTGTTTTTT
CASSARQVPGELFF
>TRBV28|TRBJ1-6|NA
TGTGCCAGCACCACCCGAGGGGGTTGGGATTCACCCCTCCACTTT
CASTTRGGWDSPLHF
>TRBV14|TRBJ1-1|TRBD1
TGTGCCAGCAGCAGGACAGGGGGAAGCACTGAAGCTTTCTTT
CASSRTGGSTEAFF
>TRBV5-1|TRBJ2-5|TRBD2
TGCGCCAGCAGCAACCCTAGCGGGGGGAACCAAGAGACCCAGTACTTC
CASSNPSGGNQETQYF
>TRBV5-1|TRBJ1-6|NA
TGCGCCAGCAGCCCGTCCGTTGGACAGACTTTTTCACCCCTCCACTTT
CASSPSVGQTFSPLHF
>TRBV28|TRBJ2-7|NA
TGTGCCAGCTCTCGGGGCTACGAGCAGTACTTC
CASSRGYEQYF
>TRBV19|TRBJ2-7|TRBD1
TGTGCCAGTAGTGAGAGGGACAGGAGCTCCTACGAGCAGTACTTC
CASSERDRSSYEQYF
>TRBV28|TRBJ1-5|TRBD1
TGTGCCAGCAGGGGAGGGGGGAACAGGGGGCGCGGACAGCCCCAGCATTTT
CASRGGGNRGRGQPQHF
>TRBV5-1|TRBJ1-1|NA
TGCGCCAGCAGCTTGGACATACCCACGGGAACTGAAGCTTTCTTT
CASSLDIPTGTEAFF
>TRBV9|TRBJ2-3|TRBD2
TGTGCCAGCAGCGCAGGACTAGCGGGCACAGATACGCAGTATTTT
CASSAGLAGTDTQYF
>TRBV28|TRBJ1-5|NA
TGTGCCAGCAGTTGGCGGCAGGGATTTACGAATCAGCCCCAGCATTTT
CASSWRQGFTNQPQHF
>TRBV6-1|TRBJ1-2|TRBD1
TGTGCCAGCAGCGCCGGGACAGGGGGATACTATGGCTACACCTTC
CASSAGTGGYYGYTF
>TRBV4-2|TRBJ2-5|NA
TGTGCCAGCAGCCAAGAGGGGGCCCAAGAGACCCAGTACTTC
CASSQEGAQETQYF
>TRBV6-5|TRBJ2-2|NA
TGTGCCAGCAGTTACTTATCCGGGGAGCTGTTTTTT
CASSYLSGELFF
>TRBV6-1|TRBJ2-1|TRBD1
TGTGCCAGCAGTACCGGGACAGGGTCCTACAATGAGCAGTTCTTC
CASSTGTGSYNEQFF
>TRBV9|TRBJ1-5|NA
TGTGCCAGCAGCCTCGTGATCTATAGCAATCAGCCCCAGCATTTT
CASSLVIYSNQPQHF
>TRBV9|TRBJ2-1|NA
TGTGCCAGCAGCGTAGGTGACAGCTACAATGAGCAGTTCTTC
CASSVGDSYNEQFF
>TRBV19|TRBJ1-5|NA
TGTGCCAGTAGTATGCCCCCAGGGGCCTGGCGCAATCAGCCCCAGCATTTT
CASSMPPGAWRNQPQHF
>TRBV4-2|TRBJ2-2|TRBD2
TGTGCCAGCAGCCAACGGGCTGGCGGGGGGGACACCGGGGAGCTGTTTTTT
CASSQRAGGGDTGELFF
>TRBV7-9|TRBJ2-3|NA
TGTGCCAGCAGCTTAGGGGGGGTAGACTCGTATTTT
CASSLGGVDSYF
>TRBV11-2|TRBJ2-1|TRBD1
TGTGCCAGCAGCTTACCCGGGACAGGTTACTATGAGCAGTTCTTC
CASSLPGTGYYEQFF
>TRBV5-8|TRBJ1-4|NA
TGTGCCAGCACCACGGGGTGGGATGAAAAACTGTTTTTT
CASTTGWDEKLFF
>TRBV9|TRBJ2-1|TRBD1
TGTGCCAGCAGCCAGCGACAGGGGGGAAATGAGCAGTTCTTC
CASSQRQGGNEQFF